This T cell receptor (beta chain) was obtained from a study of blood T cell repertoires in COVID-19. Study-level information: Some COVID-19 samples were acute and others convalescent; all came from the United States, Italy and Spain.

This clone was detected once. The CDR3 has 14 amino acids. Trimming pared 4 bases from V and 1 base from J, leaving 10 bases between. CDR1 and CDR2 from the germline V gene are LGHDT and YNNKEL (reference sequence). The table came from immunoSEQ multiplex PCR; TCRdb's copy has only in-frame clones and leaves some out. The sample consists of some 170,000 clones, over 80% of them appearing once. This sequence joins TRBV3-1 (or the pseudogene TRBV3-2) and TRBJ1-1, with D unresolved. The sequence was obtained from a woman in her 70s with acute or convalescent COVID-19. The sequencing sample was made of peripheral blood. CDR3 DNA sequence: TGTGCCAGCAGCCTCCTGGGGAGGAACACTGAAGCTTTCTTT. It codes for CASSLLGRNTEAFF.